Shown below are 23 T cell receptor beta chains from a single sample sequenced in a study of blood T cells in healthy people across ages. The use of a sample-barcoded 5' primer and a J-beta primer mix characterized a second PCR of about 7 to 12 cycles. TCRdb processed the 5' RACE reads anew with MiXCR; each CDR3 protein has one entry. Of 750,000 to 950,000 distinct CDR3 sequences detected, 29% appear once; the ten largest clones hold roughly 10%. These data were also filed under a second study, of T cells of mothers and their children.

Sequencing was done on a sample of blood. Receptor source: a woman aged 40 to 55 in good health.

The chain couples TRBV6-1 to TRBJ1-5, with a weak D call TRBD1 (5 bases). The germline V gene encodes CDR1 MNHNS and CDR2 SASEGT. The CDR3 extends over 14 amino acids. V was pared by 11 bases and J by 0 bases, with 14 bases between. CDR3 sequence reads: CAVSGLYSNQPQHF. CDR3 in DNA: TGTGCCGTCTCAGGGCTTTATAGCAATCAGCCCCAGCATTTT.

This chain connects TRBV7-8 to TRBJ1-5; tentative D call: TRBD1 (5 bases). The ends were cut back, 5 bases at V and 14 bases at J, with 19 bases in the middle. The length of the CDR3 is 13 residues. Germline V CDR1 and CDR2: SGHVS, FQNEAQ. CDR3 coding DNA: TGTGCCAGCAGCCCGAGGGGAACGGGCTACGAGCATTTT. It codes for CASSPRGTGYEHF.

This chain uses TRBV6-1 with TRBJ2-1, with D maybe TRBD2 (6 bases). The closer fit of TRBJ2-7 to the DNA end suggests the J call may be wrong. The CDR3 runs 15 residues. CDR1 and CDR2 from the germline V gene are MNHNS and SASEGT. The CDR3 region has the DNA TGTGCCAGTAAACTCGGGGGTACCTCCTACAATGGGCAGTACTTC. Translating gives CASKLGGTSYNGQYF.

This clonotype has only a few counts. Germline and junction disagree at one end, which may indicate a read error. Here the CDR3 DNA reads TGCGCCAGCAGCCAACAGGCAGTAAGCGTCCCGACTTTC. Its protein product is CASSQQAVSVPTF. V is TRBV4-1 and J is TRBJ2-6; D is unresolved. This CDR3 spans 13 amino acids. Germline CDR1 and CDR2: MGHRA and YSYEKL.

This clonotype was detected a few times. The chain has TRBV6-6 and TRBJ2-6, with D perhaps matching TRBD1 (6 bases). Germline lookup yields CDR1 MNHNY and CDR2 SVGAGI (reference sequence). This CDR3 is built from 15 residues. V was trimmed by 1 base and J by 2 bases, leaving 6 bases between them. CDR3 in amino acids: CASSYYRAGANVLTF. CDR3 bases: TGTGCCAGCAGTTACTACAGGGCTGGGGCCAACGTCCTGACTTTC.

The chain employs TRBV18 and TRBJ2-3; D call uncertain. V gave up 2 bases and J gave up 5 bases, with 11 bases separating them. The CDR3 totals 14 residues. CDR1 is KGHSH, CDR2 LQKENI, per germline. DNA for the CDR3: TGTGCCAGCTCACCAGAGGCTGGCGGAGATACGCAGTATTTT. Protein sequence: CASSPEAGGDTQYF.

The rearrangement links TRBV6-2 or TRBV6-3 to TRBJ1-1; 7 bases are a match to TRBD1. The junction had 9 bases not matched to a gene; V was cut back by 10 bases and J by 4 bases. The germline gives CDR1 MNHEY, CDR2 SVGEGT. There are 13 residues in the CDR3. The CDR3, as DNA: TGTGCCACTGGCCGACAGGGAGGCACTGAAGCTTTCTTT. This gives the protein CATGRQGGTEAFF.

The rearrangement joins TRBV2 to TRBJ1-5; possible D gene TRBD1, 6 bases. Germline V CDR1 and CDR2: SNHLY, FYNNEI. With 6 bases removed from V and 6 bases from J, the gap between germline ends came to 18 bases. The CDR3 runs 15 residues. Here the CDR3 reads CASSPRRGGGQPQHF. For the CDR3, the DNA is TGTGCCAGCAGCCCAAGAAGGGGGGGCGGTCAGCCCCAGCATTTT.

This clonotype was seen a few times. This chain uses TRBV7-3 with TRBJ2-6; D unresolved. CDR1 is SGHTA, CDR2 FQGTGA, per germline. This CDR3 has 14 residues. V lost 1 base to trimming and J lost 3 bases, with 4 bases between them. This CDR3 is CASSLNVGANVLTF. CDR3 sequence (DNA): TGTGCCAGCAGCTTAAATGTTGGGGCCAACGTCCTGACTTTC.

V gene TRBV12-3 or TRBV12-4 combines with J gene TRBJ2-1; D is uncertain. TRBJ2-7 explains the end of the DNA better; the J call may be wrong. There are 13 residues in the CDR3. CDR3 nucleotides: TGTGCCAGCAGTTCAATGATTTACAATGAGCAGTACTTC. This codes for CASSSMIYNEQYF.

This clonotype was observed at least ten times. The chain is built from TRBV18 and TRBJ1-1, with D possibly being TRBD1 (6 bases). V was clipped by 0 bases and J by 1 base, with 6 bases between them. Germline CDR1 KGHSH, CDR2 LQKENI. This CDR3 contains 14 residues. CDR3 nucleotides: TGTGCCAGCTCACCACCAGGGGGGAACACTGAAGCTTTCTTT. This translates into CASSPPGGNTEAFF.

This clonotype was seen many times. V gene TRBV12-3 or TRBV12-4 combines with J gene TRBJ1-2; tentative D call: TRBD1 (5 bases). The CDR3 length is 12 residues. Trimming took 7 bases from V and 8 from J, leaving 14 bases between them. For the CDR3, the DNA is TGTGCCAGCAACCGACAGTCTCGAGGCTACACCTTC. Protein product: CASNRQSRGYTF.

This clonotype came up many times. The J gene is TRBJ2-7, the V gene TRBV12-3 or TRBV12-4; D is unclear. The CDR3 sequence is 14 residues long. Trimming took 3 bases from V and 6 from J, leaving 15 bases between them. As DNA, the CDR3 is TGTGCCAGCAGTTTTTCGCCGAGGCCCGGCGAGCAGTACTTC. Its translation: CASSFSPRPGEQYF.

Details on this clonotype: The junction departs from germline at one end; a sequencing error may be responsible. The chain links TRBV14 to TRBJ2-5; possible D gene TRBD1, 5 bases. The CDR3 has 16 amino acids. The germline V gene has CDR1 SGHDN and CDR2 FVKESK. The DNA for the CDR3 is TGTGCCAGCAACCAAGTCATCGGTAGGGGCTCAGAGACCCAGTACTTC. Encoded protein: CASNQVIGRGSETQYF.

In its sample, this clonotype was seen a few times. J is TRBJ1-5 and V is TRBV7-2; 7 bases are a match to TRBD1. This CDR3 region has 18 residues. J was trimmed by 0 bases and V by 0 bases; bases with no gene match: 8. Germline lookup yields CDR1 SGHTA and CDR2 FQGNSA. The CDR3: CASSLATRGGYSNQPQHF. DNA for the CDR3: TGTGCCAGCAGCTTAGCTACCAGGGGGGGTTATAGCAATCAGCCCCAGCATTTT.

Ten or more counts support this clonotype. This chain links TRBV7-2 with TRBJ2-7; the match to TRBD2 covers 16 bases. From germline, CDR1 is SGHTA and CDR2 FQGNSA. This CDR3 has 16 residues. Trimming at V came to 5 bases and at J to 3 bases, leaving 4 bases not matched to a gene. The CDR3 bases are TGTGCCAGCAGCCAGGGACTAGCGGGGGGGGTCTACGAGCAGTACTTC. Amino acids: CASSQGLAGGVYEQYF.

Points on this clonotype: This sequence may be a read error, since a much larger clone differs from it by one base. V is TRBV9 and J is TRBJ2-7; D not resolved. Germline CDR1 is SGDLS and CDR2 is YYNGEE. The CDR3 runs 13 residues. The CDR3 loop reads CANSVGISYEQYF. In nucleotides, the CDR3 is TGTGCCAACAGCGTAGGGATCTCCTACGAGCAGTACTTC.

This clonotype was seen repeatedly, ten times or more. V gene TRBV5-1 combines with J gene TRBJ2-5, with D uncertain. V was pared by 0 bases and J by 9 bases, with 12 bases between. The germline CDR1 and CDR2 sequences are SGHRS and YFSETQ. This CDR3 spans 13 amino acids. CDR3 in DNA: TGCGCCAGCAGCTTGGAGTCCGTTGGTGCCCAGTACTTC. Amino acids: CASSLESVGAQYF. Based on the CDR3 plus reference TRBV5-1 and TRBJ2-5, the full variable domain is KAGVTQTPRYLIKTRGQQVTLSCSPISGHRSVSWYQQTPGQGLQFLFEYFSETQRNKGNFPGRFSGRQFSNSRSEMNVSTLELGDSALYLCASSLESVGAQYFGPGTRLLVL.

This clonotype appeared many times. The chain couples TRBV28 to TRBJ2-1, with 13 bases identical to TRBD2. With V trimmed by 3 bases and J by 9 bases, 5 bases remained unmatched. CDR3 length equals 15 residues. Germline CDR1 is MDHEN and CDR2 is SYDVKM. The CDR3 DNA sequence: TGTGCCAGCAGTTTGTGGACTAGCGGGGGCTTTGAGCAGTTCTTC. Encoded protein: CASSLWTSGGFEQFF.

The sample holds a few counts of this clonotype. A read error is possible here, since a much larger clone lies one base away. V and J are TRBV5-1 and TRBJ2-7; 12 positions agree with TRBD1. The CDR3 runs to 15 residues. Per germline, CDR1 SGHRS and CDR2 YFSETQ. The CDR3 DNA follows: TGCGCCAGCAGCTCCCCAGGGACAGGGGGCTACGAGCGGTACTTC. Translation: CASSSPGTGGYERYF.

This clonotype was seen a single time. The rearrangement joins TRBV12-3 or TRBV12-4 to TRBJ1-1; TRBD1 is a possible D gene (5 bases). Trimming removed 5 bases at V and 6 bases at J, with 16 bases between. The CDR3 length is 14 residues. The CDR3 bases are TGTGCCAGCAGTCTGGGACCGATTAACGCTGAAGCTTTCTTT. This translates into CASSLGPINAEAFF.

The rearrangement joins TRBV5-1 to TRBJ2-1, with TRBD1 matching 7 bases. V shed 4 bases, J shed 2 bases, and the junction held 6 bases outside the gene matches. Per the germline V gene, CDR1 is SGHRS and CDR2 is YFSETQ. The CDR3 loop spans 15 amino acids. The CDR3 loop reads CASSPTGATYNEQFF. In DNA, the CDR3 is TGCGCCAGCAGCCCAACAGGGGCAACCTACAATGAGCAGTTCTTC. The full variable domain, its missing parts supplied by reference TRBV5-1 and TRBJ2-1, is KAGVTQTPRYLIKTRGQQVTLSCSPISGHRSVSWYQQTPGQGLQFLFEYFSETQRNKGNFPGRFSGRQFSNSRSEMNVSTLELGDSALYLCASSPTGATYNEQFFGPGTRLTVL.

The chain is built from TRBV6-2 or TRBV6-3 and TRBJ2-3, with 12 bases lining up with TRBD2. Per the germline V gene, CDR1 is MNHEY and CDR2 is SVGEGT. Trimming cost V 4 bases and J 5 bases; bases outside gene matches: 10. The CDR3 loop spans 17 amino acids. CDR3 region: CASSSDLAGGPGDTQYF. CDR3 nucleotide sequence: TGTGCCAGCAGTTCTGACCTAGCGGGGGGGCCTGGAGATACGCAGTATTTT.